Below, one T cell receptor beta chain is given with its context. The antigen remains unidentified. The sample comes from a study of OX40 agonist ivuxolimab in advanced cancers. Study in general: The patients received ivuxolimab by intravenous route every 2 weeks at 0.01 to 10 mg/kg. Patients achieving partial responses numbered three: one hepatocellular carcinoma case and two cutaneous melanoma cases.

General study results and limits: CD4+ and CD8+ blood T cells expanded clonally by week 6 at 0.1 to 3.0 mg/kg. There were, on average, more expanded clones in CD8+ T cells than in CD4+.

This table comes from immunoSEQ multiplex PCR, and its TCRdb copy is limited to in-frame clones, with some not included. The sample lists roughly 64,000 clones, roughly nine tenths occurring once. Sequencing used CD4+ or CD8+ T cells sorted from blood, obtained in a trial of the OX40 agonist ivuxolimab. This TCR was sampled from an adult with an advanced solid tumor such as melanoma, head and neck, liver or kidney cancer.

CDR3 in amino acids: CASSLEGGSGGSYGYTF. Here the CDR3 DNA reads TGTGCCAGCAGCTTAGAAGGGGGCAGCGGCGGTTCCTATGGCTACACCTTC. The V call is TRBV7-8, the J call TRBJ1-2; TRBD1 matches at 7 bases. The CDR3 has 17 amino acids. The junction had 12 bases not matched to a gene; V was cut back by 1 base and J by 4 bases. Germline V CDR1 and CDR2: SGHVS, FQNEAQ.